This T cell receptor (beta chain) was sequenced in a study of CD8+ T cells in alopecia areata. Across the whole study: Treated individuals took tofacitinib by mouth, 5 to 10 mg twice daily. The study's findings and limits: Persistence of many expanded lesional clones was seen in scalp and blood during tofacitinib.

Deletions cut 6 bases from V and 3 bases from J, with 19 bases between. The CDR3 loop spans 16 amino acids. Germline lookup yields CDR1 SGHNT and CDR2 YYREEE (reference sequence). Comments on this clone: Its matching antigen is unknown.

Sequencing templates came from extracted RNA that was reverse transcribed into cDNA. Profiling relied on immunoSEQ multiplex PCR, and the TCRdb table lists in-frame clones only, not all of them. The sample lists approximately 220,000 clones; roughly two fifths were seen once. Treatment here: oral pan-JAK inhibitor, 5-10 mg twice daily. Lesional scalp punch biopsies and peripheral blood were collected from alopecia areata patients. This chain links TRBV5-4 with TRBJ2-1; TRBD2 might be the D (7 bases). The specimen comprised CD4+ T cells sorted from blood, sampled around week 30, from a patient treated with tofacitinib. The receptor was isolated from a human donor with alopecia areata. CDR3 protein: CASTPPGGGGYNEQFF. The CDR3 nucleotides read TGTGCCAGCACCCCGCCCGGGGGCGGGGGCTACAATGAGCAGTTCTTC.